Following are 27 T cell receptor beta chains from one sample sequenced in a study of CD8 T cells in Susac syndrome. RNA, at roughly 0.45 to 1 ug, was reverse transcribed with random hexamers. TCRdb reanalysed the immunoSEQ multiplex PCR reads using MiXCR and keeps one entry per CDR3 protein. The top ten clones hold around 0.13% of a sample with 150,000 or so distinct CDR3 sequences, roughly 95% of them seen once. Sequences were obtained from CD4+ T cells from PBMCs. These receptors all stem from a human donor with Susac syndrome.

The chain joins TRBV7-9 to TRBJ1-3; TRBD1 matches at 8 bases. The V and J ends lost 4 bases and 0 bases, in that order; junction bases with no gene match: 11. This CDR3 is 18 amino acids long. The V gene's germline CDR1 is SEHNR and CDR2 FQNEAQ (reference sequence). CDR3 coding DNA: TGTGCCAGCAGCTCCCGGGACAGGTCCCTCTTCTCTGGAAACACCATATATTTT. This codes for CASSSRDRSLFSGNTIYF.

The chain carries TRBV15 and TRBJ2-7; weak D call: TRBD1 (7 bases). The V end was cut by 0 bases, the J end by 5 bases, with 14 bases between. There are 15 residues in the CDR3. The V gene's germline CDR1 is LNHNV and CDR2 YYDKDF (reference sequence). DNA of the CDR3: TGTGCCACCAGCAGAGAAGGAGGGGGCATAAACGAGCAGTACGTC. This sequence encodes CATSREGGGINEQYV.

This rearrangement joins TRBV29-1 to TRBJ1-2; 12 nucleotides match TRBD1. V gave up 4 bases and J gave up 4 bases; unmatched junction bases: 4. The CDR3 runs to 14 residues. Germline V lookup: CDR1 SQVTM, CDR2 ANQGSEA. In nucleotides, the CDR3 is TGCAGCGTTGGCGGGACAGGGGGCGGCTATGGCTACACCTTC. Translating gives CSVGGTGGGYGYTF.

The rearrangement links TRBV28 to TRBJ2-1, with D unresolved. V was shortened by 0 bases and J by 9 bases, with 12 bases between the two germline ends. This CDR3 has 14 residues. Germline V CDR1 and CDR2: MDHEN, SYDVKM. CDR3 sequence (DNA): TGTGCCAGCAGTTTATGGAAGGGAACCAGTGAGCAGTTCTTC. Translation gives CASSLWKGTSEQFF.

This sequence joins TRBV28 and TRBJ2-7, with TRBD1 identical over 11 bases. In germline, CDR1 is MDHEN, CDR2 SYDVKM. The CDR3 has 16 amino acids. V was clipped by 6 bases and J by 5 bases; unmatched bases: 12. CDR3 nucleotide sequence: TGTGCCAGCAGCCCCACCTCGGGGACAGGGGGGGACGAGCAGTACTTC. Its translation: CASSPTSGTGGDEQYF.

This clonotype was counted once. The chain carries TRBV20-1 and TRBJ2-7, with unresolved D. Trimming removed 4 bases from V and 6 bases from J, with 10 bases in between. Germline lookup yields CDR1 DFQATT and CDR2 SNEGSKA (reference sequence). The CDR3 loop spans 11 amino acids. CDR3 nucleotides: TGCAGTGCTACCCGGCACAGCGAGCAGTACGTC. Translation: CSATRHSEQYV.

V usage is TRBV27 and J usage is TRBJ2-4; D ambiguous. Germline CDR1 MNHEY, CDR2 SMNVEV (reference sequence). CDR3 length: 14 amino acids. Between the trimmed V and J ends, which lost 2 bases and 5 bases, there was a span of 10 bases. The CDR3 region has the DNA TGTGCCAGCAGTTTAGGTCTAGGCCAAAACATTCAGTACTTC. As protein: CASSLGLGQNIQYF.

V and J are TRBV28 and TRBJ2-1, with D uncertain. Germline-derived CDR1 and CDR2 are MDHEN and SYDVKM. The CDR3 covers 14 residues. V was clipped by 5 bases and J by 4 bases, with 12 bases between them. The CDR3 DNA sequence: TGTGCCAGCAGTCCCCATGGACGGTACAATGAGCAGTTCTTC. It encodes CASSPHGRYNEQFF.

V is TRBV2 and J is TRBJ2-5; 7 bases align to TRBD1. V trimming: 0 bases; J trimming: 9 bases; junction bases outside the gene matches: 4. The germline CDR1 and CDR2 sequences are SNHLY and FYNNEI. This CDR3 is 13 amino acids long. The CDR3 reads CASSEADRTAQYF. CDR3 nucleotide sequence: TGTGCCAGCAGTGAAGCGGACAGGACGGCCCAGTACTTC.

The V gene is TRBV7-9, the J gene TRBJ2-5; TRBD2 might be the D (5 bases). The germline V gene has CDR1 SEHNR and CDR2 FQNEAQ (reference sequence). The CDR3 length is 13 residues. V was shortened by 2 bases and J by 5 bases, with 9 bases between the two germline ends. CDR3 protein: CASSLWERETQYF. In DNA, the CDR3 is TGTGCCAGCAGCTTATGGGAGCGGGAGACCCAGTACTTC.

This chain uses TRBV14 with TRBJ2-6; D remains ambiguous. This CDR3 has 15 amino acids. The V end was cut by 5 bases, the J end by 0 bases, with 8 bases between. Germline V CDR1 and CDR2: SGHDN, FVKESK. Written as DNA, the CDR3 is TGTGCCAGCAGCTCGCACAGCTCTGGGGCCAACGTCCTGACTTTC. Translating gives CASSSHSSGANVLTF.

The chain has TRBV12-3 or TRBV12-4 and TRBJ2-1, with 13 bases identical to TRBD2. The CDR3 covers 16 residues. Unmatched junction bases numbered 10, after V lost 6 bases and J lost 8 bases. CDR3 nucleotide sequence: TGTGCCAGCAGCCTCAGACTAGCGGGAGGTAGCCATGAGCAGTTCTTC. It translates to CASSLRLAGGSHEQFF.

The chain carries TRBV15 and TRBJ2-7, with 12 bases matching TRBD2. The CDR3 sequence is 15 residues long. The ends lost 3 bases at V and 3 bases at J; junction bases unmatched: 3. Germline CDR1 and CDR2: LNHNV and YYDKDF (reference sequence). CDR3 sequence reads: CATSSGLAGIYEQYF. DNA of the CDR3: TGTGCCACCAGCAGCGGACTAGCGGGAATCTACGAGCAGTACTTC. Full variable domain (missing parts from reference TRBV15 and TRBJ2-7): DAMVIQNPRYQVTQFGKPVTLSCSQTLNHNVMYWYQQKSSQAPKLLFHYYDKDFNNEADTPDNFQSRRPNTSFCFLDIRSPGLGDTAMYLCATSSGLAGIYEQYFGPGTRLTVT.

V and J are TRBV5-1 and TRBJ2-5; the match to TRBD2 covers 9 bases. CDR1 is SGHRS, CDR2 YFSETQ, per germline. V was clipped by 4 bases and J by 13 bases; unmatched bases: 14. There are 14 residues in the CDR3. The CDR3 sequence is CASSPGTSRNPWYF. As DNA, the CDR3 is TGCGCCAGCAGCCCGGGGACTAGCCGGAATCCGTGGTACTTC.

This chain connects TRBV4-3 to TRBJ1-5; no clear D gene. The V and J ends lost 0 bases and 5 bases respectively, with 5 bases between them. Germline loops: CDR1 LGHNA, CDR2 YSLEER. The CDR3 covers 13 residues. CDR3 nucleotides: TGCGCCAGCAGCCAAGACAGTTATCAGCCCCAGCATTTT. Translating gives CASSQDSYQPQHF.

The CDR3 DNA sequence: TGTGCCAGCAGCCGGGCGGACACTGAAGCTTTCTTT. Protein sequence: CASSRADTEAFF. This sequence joins TRBV7-9 and TRBJ1-1, with D unresolved. The CDR3 loop spans 12 amino acids. Deletions cut 5 bases from V and 3 bases from J, with 7 bases between. The V gene's germline CDR1 is SEHNR and CDR2 FQNEAQ (reference sequence).

The chain is built from TRBV27 and TRBJ2-3, with D unresolved. The CDR3 runs to 13 residues. CDR1 is MNHEY, CDR2 SMNVEV, per germline (reference sequence). The germline V and J ends were trimmed by 5 bases and 2 bases, with 8 bases remaining between them. CDR3 sequence: CASSPRNTDTQYF. As DNA, the CDR3 is TGTGCCAGCAGTCCCCGGAACACAGATACGCAGTATTTT.

The V call is TRBV2, the J call TRBJ2-2, with 7 bases that match TRBD2. Trimming took 3 bases from V and 5 from J; bases not matched to a gene: 6. CDR1 is SNHLY, CDR2 FYNNEI, per germline. The CDR3 loop spans 15 amino acids. As DNA, the CDR3 is TGTGCCAGCAGTGAGGAACTGGGAGGGACCGGGGAGCTGTTTTTT. Protein: CASSEELGGTGELFF.

This clonotype is a singleton in its sample. The rearrangement uses TRBV7-2 and TRBJ1-5; D gene unclear. The CDR3 runs to 12 residues. CDR1 is SGHTA, CDR2 FQGNSA, per germline. V dropped 5 bases and J dropped 5 bases, with 7 bases sitting between them. The CDR3, as DNA: TGTGCCAGCAGCCATATTGATCAGCCCCAGCATTTT. Translation: CASSHIDQPQHF.

The chain carries TRBV28 and TRBJ2-1, with unresolved D. The CDR3 has 16 amino acids. CDR1 and CDR2 (germline): MDHEN, SYDVKM. V was trimmed by 5 bases and J by 6 bases, leaving 20 bases between them. CDR3 amino acids: CASSPPHLRTPNEQFF. In nucleotides, the CDR3 is TGTGCCAGCAGTCCCCCCCACCTGCGAACCCCCAATGAGCAGTTCTTC.

The chain carries TRBV4-3 and TRBJ1-2; D is perhaps TRBD1 (5 bases). Trimming shortened V by 0 bases and J by 8 bases, and 13 bases separated the two germline ends. The CDR3 has 14 residues. From germline, CDR1 is LGHNA and CDR2 YSLEER. The CDR3 sequence is CASSQDAFQGGYTF. In DNA form, the CDR3 reads TGCGCCAGCAGCCAAGATGCTTTCCAGGGCGGCTACACCTTC.

As for this clonotype: One junction end does not reproduce the germline sequence, and a read error may be involved. The CDR3 nucleotides read TGTGCTAGCAGCTTAGGTGCAACAGGGCTCGGTGAGCAGTTCTTC. Its translation: CASSLGATGLGEQFF. The V call is TRBV7-7, the J call TRBJ2-1; possible D gene TRBD1, 6 bases. The V gene's germline CDR1 is SSHAT and CDR2 FNYEAQ (reference sequence). The CDR3 length is 15 residues.

The chain carries TRBV20-1 and TRBJ2-5, with D maybe TRBD2 (5 bases). The CDR3 runs to 12 residues. CDR1 DFQATT and CDR2 SNEGSKA come from the germline V gene (reference sequence). V gave up 2 bases and J gave up 6 bases, with 10 bases separating them. CDR3 sequence (DNA): TGCAGTGCTAGATCATCGGGGAAGACCCAGTACTTC. This encodes CSARSSGKTQYF.

V is TRBV30 and J is TRBJ2-5; 7 bases match TRBD1. The CDR3 runs 13 residues. The ends lost 4 bases at V and 2 bases at J; junction bases unmatched: 4. Germline V gives CDR1 GTSNPN, CDR2 SVGIG (reference sequence). Here the CDR3 reads CAWTRGQQETQYF. Here the CDR3 DNA reads TGTGCCTGGACAAGGGGACAGCAAGAGACCCAGTACTTC.

V is TRBV27 and J is TRBJ1-5; D gene unclear. The germline V gene encodes CDR1 MNHEY and CDR2 SMNVEV (reference sequence). Trimming took 8 bases from V and 6 from J, leaving 20 bases between them. This CDR3 has 15 residues. The CDR3 DNA reads TGTGCCAGCGGCCCTTCCGGGTCCTGGGGTCAGCCCCAGCATTTT. It is translated as CASGPSGSWGQPQHF.

This chain links TRBV30 with TRBJ2-1; the match to TRBD1 covers 11 bases. The CDR3 covers 17 residues. CDR1 is GTSNPN, CDR2 SVGIG, per germline (reference sequence). Trimming at V came to 0 bases and at J to 7 bases, leaving 11 bases not matched to a gene. The CDR3 DNA sequence: TGTGCCTGGAGTGTACGGGGGTTTCGGGACAGGGGGAATGAGCAGTTCTTC. It yields the protein CAWSVRGFRDRGNEQFF. The complete variable domain, with remaining parts taken from reference TRBV30 and TRBJ2-1, reads SQTIHQWPATLVQPVGSPLSLECTVEGTSNPNLYWYRQAAGRGLQLLFYSVGIGQISSEVPQNLSASRPQDRQFILSSKKLLLSDSGFYLCAWSVRGFRDRGNEQFFGPGTRLTVL.

In DNA form, the CDR3 reads TGTGCCAGCAGCGTAGCGGGCGGAGAGCCTAATGAAAAACTGTTTTTT. Its translation: CASSVAGGEPNEKLFF. The chain carries TRBV9 and TRBJ1-4; unclear D gene. Germline V gene sequence: CDR1 SGDLS, CDR2 YYNGEE. Between the trimmed V and J ends, which lost 0 bases and 3 bases, there was a span of 12 bases. The CDR3 runs to 16 residues.